This T cell receptor beta chain was sequenced for a study of blood T cell repertoires in COVID-19. The protocol was immunoSEQ multiplex PCR, while the TCRdb copy is restricted to in-frame clones and leaves out a portion. This sample carries about 60,000 clones, about four fifths of them seen once, and the ten largest clones take about 5.9%. CDR1 is MDHEN, CDR2 SYDVKM, per germline. V lost 3 bases, J lost 2 bases, and 8 bases lay in between. The CDR3 is made up of 13 amino acids. Sequenced input: peripheral blood. The rearrangement links TRBV28 to TRBJ2-7; possible D gene TRBD1, 5 bases. The sequence came from a human donor in a cohort sampled during active COVID-19. The CDR3 coding sequence is TGTGCCAGCAGTTTCCAGGGCCCCTACGAGCAGTACTTC. This codes for CASSFQGPYEQYF.